This entry is about one T cell receptor beta chain. Some clones are missing from TCRdb's copy, which holds only in-frame ones; the method was immunoSEQ multiplex PCR. This sample has approximately 170,000 clones, with 65% to 85% found just once. The sample belongs to a study of blood T cell repertoires in COVID-19. The V segment lost 1 base and the J segment 4 bases; nucleotides outside the gene matches: 6. Germline CDR1 is MGHRA and CDR2 is YSYEKL. This CDR3 is 15 amino acids long. This TCR derives from a woman aged 30 to 39 who had recovered from COVID-19. The chain links TRBV4-1 to TRBJ2-5, with 7 bases identical to TRBD1. Input material: PBMCs or T cells enriched from blood (not recorded which). CDR3 protein: CASSQALSGGETQYF. The CDR3 bases are TGCGCCAGCAGCCAAGCACTTTCAGGGGGAGAGACCCAGTACTTC.